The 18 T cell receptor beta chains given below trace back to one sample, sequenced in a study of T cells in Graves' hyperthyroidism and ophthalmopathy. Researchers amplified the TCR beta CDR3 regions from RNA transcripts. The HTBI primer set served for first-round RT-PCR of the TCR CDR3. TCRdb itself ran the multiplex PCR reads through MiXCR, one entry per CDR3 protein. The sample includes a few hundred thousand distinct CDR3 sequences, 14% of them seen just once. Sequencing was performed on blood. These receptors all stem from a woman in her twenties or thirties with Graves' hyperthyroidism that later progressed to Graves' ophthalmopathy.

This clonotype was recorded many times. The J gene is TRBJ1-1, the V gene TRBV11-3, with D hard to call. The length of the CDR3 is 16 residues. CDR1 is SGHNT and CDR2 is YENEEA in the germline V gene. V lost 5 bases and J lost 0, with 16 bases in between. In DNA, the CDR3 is TGTGCCAGCAGCCCCGCCCGGAAAAGCATGAACACTGAAGCTTTCTTT. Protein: CASSPARKSMNTEAFF.

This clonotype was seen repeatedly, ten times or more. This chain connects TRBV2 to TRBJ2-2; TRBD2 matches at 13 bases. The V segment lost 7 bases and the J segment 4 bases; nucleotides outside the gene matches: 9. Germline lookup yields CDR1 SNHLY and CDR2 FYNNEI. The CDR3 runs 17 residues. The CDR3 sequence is CASTSGTSGIFTGELFF. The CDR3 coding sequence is TGTGCCAGCACCTCCGGGACTAGCGGGATATTCACCGGGGAGCTGTTTTTT.

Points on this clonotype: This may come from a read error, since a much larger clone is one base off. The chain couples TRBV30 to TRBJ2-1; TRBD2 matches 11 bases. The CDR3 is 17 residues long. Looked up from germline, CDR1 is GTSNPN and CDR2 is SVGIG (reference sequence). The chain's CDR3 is CAWSGRGLADSYSEQFF. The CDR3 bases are TGTGCCTGGAGTGGTAGGGGACTAGCGGATTCCTACAGTGAGCAGTTCTTC.

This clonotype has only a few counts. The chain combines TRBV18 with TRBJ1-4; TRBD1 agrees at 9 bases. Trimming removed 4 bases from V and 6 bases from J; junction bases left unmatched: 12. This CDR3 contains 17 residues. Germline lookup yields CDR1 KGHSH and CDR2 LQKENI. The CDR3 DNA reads TGTGCCAGCTCACGGAACAGGGGGCCAGGTGGCTATGAAAAACTGTTTTTT. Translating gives CASSRNRGPGGYEKLFF.

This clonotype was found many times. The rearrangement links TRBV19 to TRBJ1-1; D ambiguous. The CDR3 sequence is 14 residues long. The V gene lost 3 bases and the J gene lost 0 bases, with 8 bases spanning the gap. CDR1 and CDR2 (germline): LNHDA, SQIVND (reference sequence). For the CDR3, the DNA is TGTGCCAGTAGTATCCCCAGAATGAACACTGAAGCTTTCTTT. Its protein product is CASSIPRMNTEAFF.

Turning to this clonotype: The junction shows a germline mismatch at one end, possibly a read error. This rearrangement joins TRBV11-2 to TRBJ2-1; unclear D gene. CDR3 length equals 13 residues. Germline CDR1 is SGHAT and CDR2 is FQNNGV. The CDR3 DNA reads TGTGCCGGCAGCCCCACCTCCTACAATGAGCAGTTCTTC. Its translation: CAGSPTSYNEQFF.

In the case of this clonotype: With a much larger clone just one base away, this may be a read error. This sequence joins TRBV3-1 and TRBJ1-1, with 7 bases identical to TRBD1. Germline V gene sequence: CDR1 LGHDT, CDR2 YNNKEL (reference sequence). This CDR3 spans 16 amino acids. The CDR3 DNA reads TGTGCCAGCAGCCAAGGACAGGGATTTATGAACACTGAAGCTTCCTTT. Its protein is CASSQGQGFMNTEASF.

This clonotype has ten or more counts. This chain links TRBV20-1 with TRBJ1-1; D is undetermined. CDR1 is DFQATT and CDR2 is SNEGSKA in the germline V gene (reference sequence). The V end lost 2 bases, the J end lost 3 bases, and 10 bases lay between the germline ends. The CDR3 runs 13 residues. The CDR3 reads CSARTLTDTEAFF. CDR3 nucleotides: TGCAGTGCTAGAACTCTCACGGACACTGAAGCTTTCTTT.

CDR3 protein: CASSYTGGGNEKLFF. In nucleotides, the CDR3 is TGTGCCAGCAGTTATACGGGAGGCGGAAATGAAAAACTGTTTTTT. The V and J genes are TRBV6-1 and TRBJ1-4; D unclear. Germline CDR1 is MNHNS and CDR2 is SASEGT. The CDR3 is made up of 15 amino acids. The germline V and J ends were trimmed by 5 bases and 5 bases, with 15 bases remaining between them.

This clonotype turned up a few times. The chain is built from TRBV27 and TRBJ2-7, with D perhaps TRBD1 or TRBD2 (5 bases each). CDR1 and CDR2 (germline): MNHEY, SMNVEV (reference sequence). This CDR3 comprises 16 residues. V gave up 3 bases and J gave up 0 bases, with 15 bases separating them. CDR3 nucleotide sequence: TGTGCCAGCAGTTTTGGCTCCGGGACCGGCTCCTACGAGCAGTACTTC. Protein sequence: CASSFGSGTGSYEQYF.

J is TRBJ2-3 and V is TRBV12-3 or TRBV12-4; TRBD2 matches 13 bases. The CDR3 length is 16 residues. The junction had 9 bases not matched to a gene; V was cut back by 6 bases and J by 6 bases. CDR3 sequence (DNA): TGTGCCAGCAGCAAGGGACTAGCGGGAAGGGATGATACGCAGTATTTT. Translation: CASSKGLAGRDDTQYF.

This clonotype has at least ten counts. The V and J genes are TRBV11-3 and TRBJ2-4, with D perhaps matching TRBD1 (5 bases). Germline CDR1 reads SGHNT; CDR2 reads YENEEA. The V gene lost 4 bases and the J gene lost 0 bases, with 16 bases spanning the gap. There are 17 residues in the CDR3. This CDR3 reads CASSSRETESAKNIQYF. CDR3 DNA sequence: TGTGCCAGCAGCTCCCGAGAGACAGAATCAGCCAAAAACATTCAGTACTTC.

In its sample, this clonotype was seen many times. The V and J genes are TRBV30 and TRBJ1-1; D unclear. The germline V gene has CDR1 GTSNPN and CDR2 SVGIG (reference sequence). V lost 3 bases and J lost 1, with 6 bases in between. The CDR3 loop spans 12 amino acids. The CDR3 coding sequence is TGTGCCTGGAGAAAGGAGAACACTGAAGCTTTCTTT. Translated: CAWRKENTEAFF.

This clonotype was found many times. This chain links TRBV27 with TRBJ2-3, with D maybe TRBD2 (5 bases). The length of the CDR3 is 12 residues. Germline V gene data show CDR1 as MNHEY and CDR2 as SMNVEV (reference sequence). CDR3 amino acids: CPSTLQRDTQYF. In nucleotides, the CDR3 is TGTCCTTCGACACTCCAGCGGGATACGCAGTATTTT.

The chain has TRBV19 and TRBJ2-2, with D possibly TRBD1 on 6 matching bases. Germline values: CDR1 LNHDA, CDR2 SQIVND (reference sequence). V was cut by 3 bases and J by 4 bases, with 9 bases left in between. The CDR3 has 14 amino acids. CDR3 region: CASSISGVTGELFF. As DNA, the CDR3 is TGTGCCAGTAGTATCTCAGGGGTCACCGGGGAGCTGTTTTTT.

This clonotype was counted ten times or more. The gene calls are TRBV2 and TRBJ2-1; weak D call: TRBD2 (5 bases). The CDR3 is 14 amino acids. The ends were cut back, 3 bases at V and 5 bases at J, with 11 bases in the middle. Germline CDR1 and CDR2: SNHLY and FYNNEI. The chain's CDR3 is CASSDTRANNEQFF. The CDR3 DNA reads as TGTGCCAGCAGTGATACGCGGGCGAACAATGAGCAGTTCTTC.

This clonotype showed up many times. The CDR3 DNA follows: TGTGCCAGCAGTGGGTCCGGGGAGGGCACTGAAGCTTTCTTT. It encodes CASSGSGEGTEAFF. The chain recombines TRBV6-1 with TRBJ1-1; D ambiguous. Germline V gene sequence: CDR1 MNHNS, CDR2 SASEGT. Trimming took off 4 bases at V and 4 bases at J, with 13 bases between the two ends. This CDR3 region has 14 residues.

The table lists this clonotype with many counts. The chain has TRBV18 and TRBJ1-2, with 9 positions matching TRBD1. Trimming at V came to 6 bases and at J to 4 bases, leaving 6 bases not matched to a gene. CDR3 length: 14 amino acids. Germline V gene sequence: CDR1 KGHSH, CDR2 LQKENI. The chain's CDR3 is CASSTGTGLYGYTF. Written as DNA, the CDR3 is TGTGCCAGCTCGACCGGGACAGGGCTCTATGGCTACACCTTC.